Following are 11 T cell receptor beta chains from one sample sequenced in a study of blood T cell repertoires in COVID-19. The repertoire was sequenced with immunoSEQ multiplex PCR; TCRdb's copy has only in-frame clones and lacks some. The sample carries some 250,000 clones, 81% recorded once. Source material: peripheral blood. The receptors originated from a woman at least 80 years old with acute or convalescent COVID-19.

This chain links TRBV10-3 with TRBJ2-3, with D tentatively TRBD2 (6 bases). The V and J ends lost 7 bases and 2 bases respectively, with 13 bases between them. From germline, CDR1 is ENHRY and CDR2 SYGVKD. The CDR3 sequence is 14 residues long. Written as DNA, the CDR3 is TGTGCCATCAAAGTAGCGGAGGACACAGATACGCAGTATTTT. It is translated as CAIKVAEDTDTQYF.

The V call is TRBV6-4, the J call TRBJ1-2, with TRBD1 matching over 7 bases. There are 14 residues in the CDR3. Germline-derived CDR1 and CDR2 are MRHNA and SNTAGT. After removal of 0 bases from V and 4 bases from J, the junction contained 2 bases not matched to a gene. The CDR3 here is CASSDSGQAYGYTF. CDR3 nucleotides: TGTGCCAGCAGTGACTCTGGACAGGCCTATGGCTACACCTTC.

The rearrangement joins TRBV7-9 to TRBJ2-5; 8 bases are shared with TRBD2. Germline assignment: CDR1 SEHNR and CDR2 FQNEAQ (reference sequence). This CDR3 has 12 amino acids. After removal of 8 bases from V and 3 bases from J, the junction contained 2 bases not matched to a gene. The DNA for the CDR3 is TGTGCCAGCTTCGGGGGGGAAGAGACCCAGTACTTC. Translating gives CASFGGEETQYF.

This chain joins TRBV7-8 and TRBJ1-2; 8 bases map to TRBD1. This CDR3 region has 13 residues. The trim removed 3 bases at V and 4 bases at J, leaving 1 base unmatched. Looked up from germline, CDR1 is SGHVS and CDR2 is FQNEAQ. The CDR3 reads CASSFGQGYGYTF. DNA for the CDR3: TGTGCCAGCAGCTTCGGACAGGGCTATGGCTACACCTTC.

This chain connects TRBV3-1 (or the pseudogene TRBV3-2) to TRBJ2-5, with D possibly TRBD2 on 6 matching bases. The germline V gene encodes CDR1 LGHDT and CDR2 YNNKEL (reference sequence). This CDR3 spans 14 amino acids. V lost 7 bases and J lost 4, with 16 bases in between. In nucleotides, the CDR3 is TGTGCCAGCATGGGACTGGGAGGTCCAGAGACCCAGTACTTC. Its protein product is CASMGLGGPETQYF.

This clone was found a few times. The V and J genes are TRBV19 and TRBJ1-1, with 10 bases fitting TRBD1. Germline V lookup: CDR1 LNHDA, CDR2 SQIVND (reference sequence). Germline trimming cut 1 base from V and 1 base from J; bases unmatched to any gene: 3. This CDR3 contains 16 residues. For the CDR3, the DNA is TGTGCCAGTAGTATAGCCGGGGACAGGGGGAACACTGAAGCTTTCTTT. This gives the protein CASSIAGDRGNTEAFF.

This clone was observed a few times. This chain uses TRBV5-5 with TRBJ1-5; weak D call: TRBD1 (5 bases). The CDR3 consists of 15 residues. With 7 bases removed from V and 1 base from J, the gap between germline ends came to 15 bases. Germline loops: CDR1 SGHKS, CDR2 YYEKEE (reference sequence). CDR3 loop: CASAQFDSSNQPQHF. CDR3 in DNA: TGTGCCAGCGCCCAATTCGACAGCAGCAATCAGCCCCAGCATTTT.

CDR3 protein: CASSWTGKRQFF. The CDR3, as DNA: TGTGCCAGCAGTTGGACAGGGAAGCGGCAGTTCTTC. V gene TRBV6-5 combines with J gene TRBJ2-1, with TRBD1 identical over 8 bases. CDR1 MNHEY and CDR2 SVGAGI come from the germline V gene. The CDR3 totals 12 residues. Germline trimming cut 4 bases from V and 12 bases from J; bases unmatched to any gene: 5.

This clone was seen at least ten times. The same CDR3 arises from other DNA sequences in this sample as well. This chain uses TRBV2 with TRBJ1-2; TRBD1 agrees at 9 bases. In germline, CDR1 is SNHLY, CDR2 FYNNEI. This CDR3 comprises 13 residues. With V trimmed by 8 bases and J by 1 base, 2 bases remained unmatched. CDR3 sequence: CASRDRVNYGYTF. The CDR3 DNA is TGTGCCAGCCGGGACAGGGTTAACTATGGCTACACCTTC.

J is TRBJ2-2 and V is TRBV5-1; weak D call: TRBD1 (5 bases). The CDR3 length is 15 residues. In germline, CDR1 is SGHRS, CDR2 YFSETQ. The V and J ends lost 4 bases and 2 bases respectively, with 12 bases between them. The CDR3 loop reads CASSLPGPNTGELFF. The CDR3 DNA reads TGCGCCAGCAGCCTCCCAGGGCCCAACACCGGGGAGCTGTTTTTT.

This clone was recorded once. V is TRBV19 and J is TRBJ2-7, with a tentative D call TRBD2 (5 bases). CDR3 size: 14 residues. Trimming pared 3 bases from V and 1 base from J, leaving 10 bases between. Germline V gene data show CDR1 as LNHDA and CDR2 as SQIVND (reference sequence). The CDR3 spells CASSIRGDSYEQYF. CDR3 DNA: TGTGCCAGTAGTATTCGGGGAGATTCCTACGAGCAGTACTTC.